This section outlines one T cell receptor beta chain sequence together with its context. Antigen: not known. Other DNA sequences in the same sample also yield this CDR3. This record belongs to a study of T cell responses to AZD1222 COVID-19 vaccine. Overall study results and limits: At baseline, just a handful of AZD1222 recipients tested seropositive.

The germline V gene encodes CDR1 LNHDA and CDR2 SQIVND (reference sequence). CDR3 length equals 11 residues. The V end was cut by 5 bases, the J end by 5 bases, with 6 bases between. TCRdb keeps only in-frame clones here, not all; method: immunoSEQ multiplex PCR. The sample has about 150,000 clones, 94% seen once. The chain couples TRBV19 to TRBJ1-1; the D is unclear. This TCR was recovered from an adult in good health. The specimen comprised peripheral blood, sampled on day 0 of AZD1222 vaccination. CDR3 coding DNA: TGTGCCAGTAGTGAGGGAACTGAAGCTTTCTTT. Translated: CASSEGTEAFF.